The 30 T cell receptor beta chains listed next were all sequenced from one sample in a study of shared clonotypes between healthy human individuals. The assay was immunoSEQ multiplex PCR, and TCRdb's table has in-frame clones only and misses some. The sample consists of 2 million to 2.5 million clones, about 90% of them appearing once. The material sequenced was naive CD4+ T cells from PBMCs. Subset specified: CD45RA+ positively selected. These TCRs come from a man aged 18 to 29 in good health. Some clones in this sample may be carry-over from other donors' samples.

DNA for the CDR3: TGTGCCAGCAGTGAACAGGGGGCAGGCATTCAGTACTTC. This encodes CASSEQGAGIQYF. The gene calls are TRBV6-4 and TRBJ2-4; TRBD1 aligns across 9 bases. Trimming cost V 3 bases and J 9 bases; bases outside gene matches: 3. The CDR3 consists of 13 residues. Germline assignment: CDR1 MRHNA and CDR2 SNTAGT.

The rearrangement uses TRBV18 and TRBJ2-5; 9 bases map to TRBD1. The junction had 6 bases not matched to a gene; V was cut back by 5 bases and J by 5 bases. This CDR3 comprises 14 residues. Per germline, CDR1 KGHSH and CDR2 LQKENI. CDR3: CASSTRQGDETQYF. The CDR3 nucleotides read TGTGCCAGCTCAACTCGACAGGGGGACGAGACCCAGTACTTC.

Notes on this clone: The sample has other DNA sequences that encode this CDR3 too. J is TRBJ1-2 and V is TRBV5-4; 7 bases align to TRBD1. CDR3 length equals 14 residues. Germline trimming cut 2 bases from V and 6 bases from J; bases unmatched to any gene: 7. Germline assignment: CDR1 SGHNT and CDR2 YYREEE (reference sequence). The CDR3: CASSFLRQGDGYTF. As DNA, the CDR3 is TGTGCCAGCAGCTTCCTTAGACAGGGAGATGGCTACACCTTC.

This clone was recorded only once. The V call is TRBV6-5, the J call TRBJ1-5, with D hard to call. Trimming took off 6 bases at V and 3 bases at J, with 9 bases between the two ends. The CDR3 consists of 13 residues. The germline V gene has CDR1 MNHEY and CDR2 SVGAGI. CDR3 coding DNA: TGTGCCAGCAGAGAAGACAACAATCAGCCCCAGCATTTT. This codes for CASREDNNQPQHF.

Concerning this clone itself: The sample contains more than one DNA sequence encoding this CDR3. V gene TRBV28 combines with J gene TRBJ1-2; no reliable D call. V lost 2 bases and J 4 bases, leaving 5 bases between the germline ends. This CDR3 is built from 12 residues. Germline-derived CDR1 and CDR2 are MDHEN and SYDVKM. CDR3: CASSLSSYGYTF. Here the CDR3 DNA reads TGTGCCAGCAGTTTAAGCAGCTATGGCTACACCTTC.

In nucleotides, the CDR3 is TGTGCCAGCAGCTTAGAGGCCACCGGGACCCAGTACTTC. It yields the protein CASSLEATGTQYF. V gene TRBV11-3 combines with J gene TRBJ2-5; D gene uncertain. This CDR3 is 13 amino acids long. Trimming took off 0 bases at V and 7 bases at J, with 9 bases between the two ends. Germline lookup yields CDR1 SGHNT and CDR2 YENEEA. The full variable domain, in which reference TRBV11-3 and TRBJ2-5 provide the parts outside the CDR3, is EAGVVQSPRYKIIEKKQPVAFWCNPISGHNTLYWYLQNLGQGPELLIRYENEEAVDDSQLPKDRFSAERLKGVDSTLKIQPAELGDSAVYLCASSLEATGTQYFGPGTRLLVL.

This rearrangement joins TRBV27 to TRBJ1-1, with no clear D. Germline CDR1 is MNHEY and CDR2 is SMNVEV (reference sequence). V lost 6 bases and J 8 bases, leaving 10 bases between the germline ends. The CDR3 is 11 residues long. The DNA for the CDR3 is TGTGCCAGCAGAGTACGGGGAGAAGCTTTCTTT. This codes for CASRVRGEAFF.

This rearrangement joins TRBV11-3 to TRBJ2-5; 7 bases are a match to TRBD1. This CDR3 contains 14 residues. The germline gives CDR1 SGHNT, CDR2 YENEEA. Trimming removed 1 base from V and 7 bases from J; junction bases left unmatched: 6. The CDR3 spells CASSLGSAGGTQYF. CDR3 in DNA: TGTGCCAGCAGCTTAGGGAGTGCAGGGGGGACCCAGTACTTC.

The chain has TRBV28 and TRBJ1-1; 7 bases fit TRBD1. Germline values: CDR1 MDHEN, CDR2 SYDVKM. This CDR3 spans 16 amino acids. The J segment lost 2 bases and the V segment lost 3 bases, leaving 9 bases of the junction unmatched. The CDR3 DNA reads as TGTGCCAGCAGTTTTTTACCAGGGGGGAGAAACACTGAAGCTTTCTTT. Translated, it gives CASSFLPGGRNTEAFF.

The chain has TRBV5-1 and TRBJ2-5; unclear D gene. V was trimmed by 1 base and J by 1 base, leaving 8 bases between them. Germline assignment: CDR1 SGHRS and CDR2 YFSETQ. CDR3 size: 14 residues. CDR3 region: CASSLNTVQETQYF. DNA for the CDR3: TGCGCCAGCAGCTTGAACACAGTCCAAGAGACCCAGTACTTC.

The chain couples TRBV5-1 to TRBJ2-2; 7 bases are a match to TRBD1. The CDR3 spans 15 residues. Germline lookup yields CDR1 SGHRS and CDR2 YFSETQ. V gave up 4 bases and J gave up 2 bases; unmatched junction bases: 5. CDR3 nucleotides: TGCGCCAGCAGCGTGACAGGGTCTAACACCGGGGAGCTGTTTTTT. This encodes CASSVTGSNTGELFF.

Here the CDR3 reads CASSGLGRGADNEQFF. For the CDR3, the DNA is TGTGCCAGCAGCGGCCTCGGTAGGGGAGCCGACAATGAGCAGTTCTTC. The chain has TRBV9 and TRBJ2-1; D tentatively reads TRBD1 or TRBD2 (5 bases each). V gave up 3 bases and J gave up 5 bases, with 18 bases separating them. The CDR3 consists of 16 residues. In germline, CDR1 is SGDLS, CDR2 YYNGEE.

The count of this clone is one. The CDR3 sequence: CASSLDQGIYGYTF. The CDR3 region has the DNA TGTGCCAGCAGCTTGGATCAGGGGATCTATGGCTACACCTTC. The chain joins TRBV5-4 to TRBJ1-2; D is possibly TRBD1 (6 bases). The V and J ends lost 0 bases and 4 bases respectively, with 10 bases between them. CDR1 SGHNT and CDR2 YYREEE come from the germline V gene (reference sequence). The CDR3 covers 14 residues.

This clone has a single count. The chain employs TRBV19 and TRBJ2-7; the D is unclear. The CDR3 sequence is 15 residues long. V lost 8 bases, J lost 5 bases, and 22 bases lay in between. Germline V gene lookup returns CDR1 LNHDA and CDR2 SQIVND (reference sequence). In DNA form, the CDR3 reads TGTGCCAGTCAAAAGGCGATATCACTCTGGGACGAGCAGTACTTC. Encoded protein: CASQKAISLWDEQYF.

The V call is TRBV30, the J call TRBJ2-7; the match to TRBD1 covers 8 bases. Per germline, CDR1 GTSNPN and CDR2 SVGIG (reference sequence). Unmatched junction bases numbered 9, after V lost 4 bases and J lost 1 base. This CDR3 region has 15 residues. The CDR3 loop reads CAWTRKGQGSYEQYF. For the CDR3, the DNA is TGTGCCTGGACCCGAAAAGGACAGGGATCCTACGAGCAGTACTTC.

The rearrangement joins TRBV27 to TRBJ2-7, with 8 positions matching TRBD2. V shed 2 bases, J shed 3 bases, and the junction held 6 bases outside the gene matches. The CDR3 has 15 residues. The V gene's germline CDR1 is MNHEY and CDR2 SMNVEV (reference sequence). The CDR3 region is CASSLGAGGIYEQYF. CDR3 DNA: TGTGCCAGCAGTTTAGGGGCGGGAGGCATCTACGAGCAGTACTTC.

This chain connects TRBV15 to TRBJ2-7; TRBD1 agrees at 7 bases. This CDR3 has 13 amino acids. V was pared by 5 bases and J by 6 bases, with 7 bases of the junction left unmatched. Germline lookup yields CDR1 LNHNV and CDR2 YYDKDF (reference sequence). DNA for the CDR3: TGTGCCACCAGCCCACGACAGGGAAGCGAGCAGTACTTC. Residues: CATSPRQGSEQYF.

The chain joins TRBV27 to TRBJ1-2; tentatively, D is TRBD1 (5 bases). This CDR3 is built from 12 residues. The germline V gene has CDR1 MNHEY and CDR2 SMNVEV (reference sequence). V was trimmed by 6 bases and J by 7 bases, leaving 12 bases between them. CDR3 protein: CASRFGQGGYTF. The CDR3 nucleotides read TGTGCCAGCAGGTTTGGGCAGGGTGGCTACACCTTC.

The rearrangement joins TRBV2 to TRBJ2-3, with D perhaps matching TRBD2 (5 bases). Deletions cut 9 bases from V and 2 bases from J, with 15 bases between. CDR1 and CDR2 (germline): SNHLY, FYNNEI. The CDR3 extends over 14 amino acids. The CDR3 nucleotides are TGTGCCAGGGCCAAAGTAGCGACCACAGATACGCAGTATTTT. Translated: CARAKVATTDTQYF.

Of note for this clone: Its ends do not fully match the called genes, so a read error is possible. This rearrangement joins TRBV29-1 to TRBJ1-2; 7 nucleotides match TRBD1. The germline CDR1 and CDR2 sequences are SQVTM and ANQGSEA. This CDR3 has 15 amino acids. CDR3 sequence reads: CSVEGDSASNYGYTF. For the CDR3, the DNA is TGCAGCGTGGAAGGGGACAGCGCCTCTAACTATGGCTACACCTTC.

The CDR3 here is CASSDRDRGYEQYF. In nucleotides, the CDR3 is TGTGCCAGCAGTGACCGGGACAGGGGCTACGAGCAGTACTTC. The chain combines TRBV28 with TRBJ2-7; 10 bases align to TRBD1. CDR3 length: 14 residues. The V gene end was trimmed by 5 bases and the J gene end by 3 bases; junction bases not matched to a gene: 4. Germline V gene sequence: CDR1 MDHEN, CDR2 SYDVKM.

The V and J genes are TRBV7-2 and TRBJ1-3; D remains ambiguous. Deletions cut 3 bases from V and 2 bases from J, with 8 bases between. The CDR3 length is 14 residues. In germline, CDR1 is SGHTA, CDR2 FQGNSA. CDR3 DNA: TGTGCCAGCAGCTTCTCGGCGGCTGGAAACACCATATATTTT. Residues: CASSFSAAGNTIYF.

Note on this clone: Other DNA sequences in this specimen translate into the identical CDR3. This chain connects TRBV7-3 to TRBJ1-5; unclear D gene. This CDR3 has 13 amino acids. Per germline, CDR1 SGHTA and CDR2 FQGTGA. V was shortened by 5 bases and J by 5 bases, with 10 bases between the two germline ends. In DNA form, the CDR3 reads TGTGCCAGCAGCCCGGACCGGGATCAGCCCCAGCATTTT. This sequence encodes CASSPDRDQPQHF.

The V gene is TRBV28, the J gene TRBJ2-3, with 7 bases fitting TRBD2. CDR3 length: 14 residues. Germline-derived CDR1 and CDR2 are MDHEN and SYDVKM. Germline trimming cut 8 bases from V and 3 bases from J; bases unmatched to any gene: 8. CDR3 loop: CASGSGGGTDTQYF. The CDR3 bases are TGTGCCAGCGGATCCGGCGGGGGAACAGATACGCAGTATTTT.

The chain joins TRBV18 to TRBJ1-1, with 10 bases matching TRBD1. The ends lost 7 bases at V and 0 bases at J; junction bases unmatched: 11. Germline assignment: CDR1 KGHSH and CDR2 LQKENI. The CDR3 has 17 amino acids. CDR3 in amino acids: CASFTGGTGAMNTEAFF. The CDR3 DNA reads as TGTGCCAGCTTCACCGGAGGGACAGGGGCCATGAACACTGAAGCTTTCTTT. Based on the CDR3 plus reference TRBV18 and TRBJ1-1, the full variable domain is NAGVMQNPRHLVRRRGQEARLRCSPMKGHSHVYWYRQLPEEGLKFMVYLQKENIIDESGMPKERFSAEFPKEGPSILRIQQVVRGDSAAYFCASFTGGTGAMNTEAFFGQGTRLTVV.

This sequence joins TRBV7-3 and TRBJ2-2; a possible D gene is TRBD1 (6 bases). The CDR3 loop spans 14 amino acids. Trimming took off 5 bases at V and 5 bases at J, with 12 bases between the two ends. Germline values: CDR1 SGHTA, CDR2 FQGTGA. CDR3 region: CASSGSRGTGELFF. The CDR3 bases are TGTGCCAGCAGCGGTTCCAGGGGAACCGGGGAGCTGTTTTTT.

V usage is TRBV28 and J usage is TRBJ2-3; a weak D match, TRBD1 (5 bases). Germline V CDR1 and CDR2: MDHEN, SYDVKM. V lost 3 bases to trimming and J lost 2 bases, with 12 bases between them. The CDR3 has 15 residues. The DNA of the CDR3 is TGTGCCAGCAGTTTTTGGCAGGGTACCACAGATACGCAGTATTTT. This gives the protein CASSFWQGTTDTQYF.

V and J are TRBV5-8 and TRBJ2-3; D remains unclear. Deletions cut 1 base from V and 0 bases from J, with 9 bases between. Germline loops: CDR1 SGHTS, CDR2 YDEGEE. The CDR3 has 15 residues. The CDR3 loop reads CASSLWQLSTDTQYF. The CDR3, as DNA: TGTGCCAGCAGCTTGTGGCAGCTTAGCACAGATACGCAGTATTTT.

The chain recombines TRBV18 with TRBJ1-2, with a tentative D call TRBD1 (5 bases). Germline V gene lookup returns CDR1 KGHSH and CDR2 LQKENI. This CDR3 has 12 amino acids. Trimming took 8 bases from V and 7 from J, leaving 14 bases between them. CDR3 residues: CASPVSGVGYTF. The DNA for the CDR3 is TGTGCCAGCCCGGTCTCGGGGGTTGGCTACACCTTC.

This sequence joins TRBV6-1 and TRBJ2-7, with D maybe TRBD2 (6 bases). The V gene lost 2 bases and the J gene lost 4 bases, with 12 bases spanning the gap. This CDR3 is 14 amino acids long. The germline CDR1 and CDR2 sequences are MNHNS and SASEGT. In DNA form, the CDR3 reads TGTGCCAGCAGTGAACAATTTCGGGGGTACGAGCAGTACTTC. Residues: CASSEQFRGYEQYF.